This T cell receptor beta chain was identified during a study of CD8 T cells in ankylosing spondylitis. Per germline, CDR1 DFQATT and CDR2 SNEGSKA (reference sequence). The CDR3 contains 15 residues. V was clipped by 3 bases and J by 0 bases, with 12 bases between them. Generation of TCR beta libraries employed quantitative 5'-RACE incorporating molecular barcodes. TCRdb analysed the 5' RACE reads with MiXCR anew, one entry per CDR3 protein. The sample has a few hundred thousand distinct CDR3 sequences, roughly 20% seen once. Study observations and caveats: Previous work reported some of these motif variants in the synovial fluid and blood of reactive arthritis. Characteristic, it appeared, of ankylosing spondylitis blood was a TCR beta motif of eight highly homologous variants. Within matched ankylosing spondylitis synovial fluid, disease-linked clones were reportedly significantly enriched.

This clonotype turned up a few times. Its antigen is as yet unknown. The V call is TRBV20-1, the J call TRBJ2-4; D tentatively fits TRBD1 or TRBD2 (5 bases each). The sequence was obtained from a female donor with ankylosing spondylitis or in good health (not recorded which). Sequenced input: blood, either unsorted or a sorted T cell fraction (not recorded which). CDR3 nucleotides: TGCAGTGCTAGTGATCGGGGACCAGCCAAAAACATTCAGTACTTC. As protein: CSASDRGPAKNIQYF.